The present T cell receptor beta chain was sequenced within a study of response to subunit inactivated influenza vaccine. The CDR3 contains 15 residues. Trimming took off 5 bases at V and 6 bases at J, with 21 bases between the two ends. CDR1 SGHDT and CDR2 YYEEEE come from the germline V gene. One entry per CDR3 protein, called by TCRdb with MiXCR from the RT-PCR reads. Among approximately 700,000 distinct CDR3 sequences, around 14% were seen once, and the ten largest hold around 10%. Study-wide points: Few new T cells, the authors suggested, are recruited by each seasonal influenza vaccination.

This clonotype was seen only a few times. Its specificity is not known. The TCR was taken from a man over 45 who received an inactivated influenza vaccine. Source: PBMCs from blood, taken roughly 12 days after vaccination. The rearrangement links TRBV5-6 to TRBJ2-7; D may be TRBD1 or TRBD2 (5 bases each). The CDR3 nucleotides read TGTGCCAGCAGTAAATCTACGCCGGGGACGTCCGAGCAGTACTTC. Encoded protein: CASSKSTPGTSEQYF.